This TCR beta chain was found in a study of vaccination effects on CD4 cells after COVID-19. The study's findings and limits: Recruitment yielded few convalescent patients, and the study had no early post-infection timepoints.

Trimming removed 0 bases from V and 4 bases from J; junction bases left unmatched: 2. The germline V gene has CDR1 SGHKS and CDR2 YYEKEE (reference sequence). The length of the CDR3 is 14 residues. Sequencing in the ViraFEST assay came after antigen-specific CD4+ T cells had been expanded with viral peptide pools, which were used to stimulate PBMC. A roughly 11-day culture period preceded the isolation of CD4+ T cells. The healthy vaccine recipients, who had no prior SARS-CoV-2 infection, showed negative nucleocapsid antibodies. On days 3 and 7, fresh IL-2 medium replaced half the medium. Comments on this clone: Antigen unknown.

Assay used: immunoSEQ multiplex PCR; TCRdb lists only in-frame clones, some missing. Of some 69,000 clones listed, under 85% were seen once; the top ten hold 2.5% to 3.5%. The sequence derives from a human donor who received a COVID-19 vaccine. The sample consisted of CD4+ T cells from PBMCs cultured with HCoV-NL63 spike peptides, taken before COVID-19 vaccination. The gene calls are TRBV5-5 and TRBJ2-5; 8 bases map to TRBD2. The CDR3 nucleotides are TGTGCCAGCAGCTTGGCGGGGGGGGGAGAGACCCAGTACTTC. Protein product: CASSLAGGGETQYF.